Shown below are 24 T cell receptor beta chains from a single sample sequenced in a study of blood T cell repertoires in COVID-19. Repertoires were generated with immunoSEQ multiplex PCR, while TCRdb's copy carries only in-frame clones and drops some. The sample has some 250,000 clones; over 70% are singletons. Sequencing input: peripheral blood. The receptors stem from a man older than 75 with acute or convalescent COVID-19.

This clone was seen once. The V gene is TRBV9, the J gene TRBJ2-2; D is perhaps TRBD2 (5 bases). V was shortened by 0 bases and J by 3 bases, with 12 bases between the two germline ends. CDR1 and CDR2 from the germline V gene are SGDLS and YYNGEE. This CDR3 comprises 16 residues. The CDR3: CASSVAIGDYTGELFF. CDR3 bases: TGTGCCAGCAGCGTAGCTATCGGGGATTACACCGGGGAGCTGTTTTTT.

V is TRBV20-1 and J is TRBJ2-1; D may be TRBD2 (6 bases). CDR1 DFQATT and CDR2 SNEGSKA come from the germline V gene (reference sequence). The CDR3 consists of 11 residues. The V end lost 5 bases, the J end lost 10 bases, and 12 bases lay between the germline ends. The chain's CDR3 is CSAAPGREQFF. For the CDR3, the DNA is TGCAGTGCTGCCCCCGGGAGAGAGCAGTTCTTC.

The chain employs TRBV18 and TRBJ2-5; D ambiguous. The V end lost 0 bases, the J end lost 4 bases, and 3 bases lay between the germline ends. Germline V CDR1 and CDR2: KGHSH, LQKENI. The CDR3 is made up of 12 amino acids. The CDR3 loop reads CASSPPRETQYF. The CDR3 DNA is TGTGCCAGCTCACCACCGCGAGAGACCCAGTACTTC.

The genes are TRBV18 and TRBJ2-5; D is unclear. CDR1 is KGHSH and CDR2 is LQKENI in the germline V gene. With 3 bases removed from V and 13 bases from J, the gap between germline ends came to 15 bases. The CDR3 is 12 residues long. CDR3 sequence: CASSPQVTSPYF. The CDR3 nucleotides are TGTGCCAGCTCACCCCAGGTTACCTCCCCGTACTTC.

The CDR3 region is CASSLDRPGTSATNEQFF. The CDR3 DNA reads TGTGCCAGCAGCTTAGATCGTCCCGGGACTAGCGCGACCAATGAGCAGTTCTTC. The J gene is TRBJ2-1, the V gene TRBV11-3; TRBD2 matches at 10 bases. Germline CDR1 and CDR2: SGHNT and YENEEA. This CDR3 is built from 18 residues. The ends lost 0 bases at V and 6 bases at J; junction bases unmatched: 11. Drawing the rest from reference TRBV11-3 and TRBJ2-1, the complete variable domain is EAGVVQSPRYKIIEKKQPVAFWCNPISGHNTLYWYLQNLGQGPELLIRYENEEAVDDSQLPKDRFSAERLKGVDSTLKIQPAELGDSAVYLCASSLDRPGTSATNEQFFGPGTRLTVL.

The chain combines TRBV5-1 with TRBJ2-1; D is undetermined. The CDR3 spans 15 residues. Trimming cost V 0 bases and J 0 bases, with 7 bases left between them. CDR1 SGHRS and CDR2 YFSETQ come from the germline V gene. The CDR3 sequence is CASSLVESSYNEQFF. The CDR3 DNA is TGCGCCAGCAGCTTGGTCGAGAGCTCCTACAATGAGCAGTTCTTC.

This sequence joins TRBV7-9 and TRBJ2-1; the match to TRBD2 covers 11 bases. CDR1 and CDR2 (germline): SEHNR, FQNEAQ (reference sequence). Trimming cost V 5 bases and J 0 bases; bases outside gene matches: 9. This CDR3 spans 18 amino acids. The CDR3 sequence is CASSATSGGQSSYNEQFF. The CDR3 region has the DNA TGTGCCAGCAGCGCCACTAGCGGGGGCCAGAGCTCCTACAATGAGCAGTTCTTC. Using reference TRBV7-9 and TRBJ2-1 for the parts outside the CDR3, the full variable domain is DTGVSQNPRHKITKRGQNVTFRCDPISEHNRLYWYRQTLGQGPEFLTYFQNEAQLEKSRLLSDRFSAERPKGSFSTLEIQRTEQGDSAMYLCASSATSGGQSSYNEQFFGPGTRLTVL.

The chain is built from TRBV5-1 and TRBJ2-2, with D tentatively TRBD1 (5 bases). V lost 4 bases to trimming and J lost 5 bases, with 15 bases between them. Germline CDR1 and CDR2: SGHRS and YFSETQ. The CDR3 totals 15 residues. DNA for the CDR3: TGCGCCAGCAGCAGAGACAGAGTCGGGACCGGGGAGCTGTTTTTT. It translates to CASSRDRVGTGELFF.

This chain uses TRBV5-1 with TRBJ1-1, with D tentatively TRBD1 (5 bases). V gave up 3 bases and J gave up 4 bases, with 13 bases separating them. CDR3 length: 14 residues. Germline-derived CDR1 and CDR2 are SGHRS and YFSETQ. The CDR3, as DNA: TGCGCCAGCAGCTCAACAGGTATCAGCACTGAAGCTTTCTTT. Residues: CASSSTGISTEAFF.

This chain links TRBV24-1 with TRBJ1-2; D is perhaps TRBD1 (6 bases). Trimming shortened V by 5 bases and J by 7 bases, and 16 bases separated the two germline ends. The CDR3 length is 14 residues. Germline CDR1 is KGHDR and CDR2 is SFDVKD. CDR3 region: CATSAAGELRGYTF. CDR3 nucleotides: TGTGCCACCAGTGCGGCAGGGGAATTACGTGGCTACACCTTC.

CDR3 loop: CASSQRGVGGGYTF. The CDR3 nucleotides are TGTGCCAGTAGTCAACGAGGCGTCGGGGGTGGCTACACCTTC. The gene calls are TRBV19 and TRBJ1-2; weak D call: TRBD1 (5 bases). This CDR3 has 14 residues. Germline CDR1 LNHDA, CDR2 SQIVND (reference sequence). Trimming took 5 bases from V and 7 from J, leaving 17 bases between them.

The rearrangement links TRBV7-2 to TRBJ2-3; possibly TRBD2 for D (5 bases). This CDR3 region has 15 residues. The V gene lost 1 base and the J gene lost 1 base, with 9 bases spanning the gap. CDR1 is SGHTA and CDR2 is FQGNSA in the germline V gene. The CDR3 is CASSLGEGGTDTQYF. The CDR3 DNA follows: TGTGCCAGCAGCTTAGGTGAGGGAGGCACAGATACGCAGTATTTT.

The CDR3 loop reads CASSSGQGSYQPQHF. The CDR3 coding sequence is TGTGCCAGCAGCTCCGGACAGGGTAGTTATCAGCCCCAGCATTTT. V usage is TRBV6-5 and J usage is TRBJ1-5, with TRBD1 identical over 8 bases. The CDR3 has 15 residues. Germline lookup yields CDR1 MNHEY and CDR2 SVGAGI. V gave up 6 bases and J gave up 5 bases; unmatched junction bases: 9.

The V call is TRBV27, the J call TRBJ2-7, with 7 bases lining up with TRBD1. The junction had 5 bases not matched to a gene; V was cut back by 2 bases and J by 1 base. CDR1 and CDR2 from the germline V gene are MNHEY and SMNVEV (reference sequence). The CDR3 has 15 amino acids. The CDR3 coding sequence is TGTGCCAGCAGTTTAAGGGGGCTAGGTTCCTACGAGCAGTACTTC. Residues: CASSLRGLGSYEQYF.

The chain links TRBV24-1 to TRBJ1-5, with 9 bases lining up with TRBD1. Germline CDR1 and CDR2: KGHDR and SFDVKD. Trimming took 4 bases from V and 2 from J; bases not matched to a gene: 2. CDR3 length: 15 residues. The CDR3 bases are TGTGCCACCAGTGACCGGACAGGGGGCAATCAGCCCCAGCATTTT. Protein sequence: CATSDRTGGNQPQHF.

The chain employs TRBV2 and TRBJ2-1; D is perhaps TRBD2 (7 bases). V was clipped by 4 bases and J by 8 bases, with 24 bases between them. This CDR3 region has 17 residues. CDR1 SNHLY and CDR2 FYNNEI come from the germline V gene. The CDR3 region has the DNA TGTGCCAGCAGTGGATCCCTTCGAGGGGGGGGTGGCGATGAGCAGTTCTTC. Translating gives CASSGSLRGGGGDEQFF.

The sample holds one count of this clone. The chain links TRBV12-3 or TRBV12-4 to TRBJ1-2; D is ambiguous. Trimming removed 2 bases at V and 5 bases at J, with 6 bases between. The CDR3 consists of 12 residues. The CDR3 loop is CASSLNIYGYTF. CDR3 DNA sequence: TGTGCCAGCAGTTTAAACATTTATGGCTACACCTTC.

The chain uses TRBV6-6 and TRBJ2-1; 15 bases are shared with TRBD2. Trimming took 6 bases from V and 0 from J; bases not matched to a gene: 6. Germline loops: CDR1 MNHNY, CDR2 SVGAGI (reference sequence). This CDR3 is built from 18 residues. In DNA, the CDR3 is TGTGCCAGCAGCCGAGGACTAGCGGGGGGGAGCTCCTACAATGAGCAGTTCTTC. The encoded protein is CASSRGLAGGSSYNEQFF.

Note on this clone: Other DNA sequences within the sample encode an identical CDR3. The CDR3 bases are TGCGCCAGCAGCTTGGTGGCAGCGAACACCGGGGAGCTGTTTTTT. This encodes CASSLVAANTGELFF. The rearrangement uses TRBV5-1 and TRBJ2-2; D is ambiguous. CDR1 is SGHRS and CDR2 is YFSETQ in the germline V gene. The V end lost 0 bases, the J end lost 0 bases, and 6 bases lay between the germline ends. This CDR3 has 15 amino acids.

CDR3 amino acids: CSGTGQETQYF. The CDR3 bases are TGCAGTGGGACAGGACAAGAGACCCAGTACTTC. The chain carries TRBV20-1 and TRBJ2-5, with 7 positions matching TRBD1. Germline trimming cut 7 bases from V and 2 bases from J; bases unmatched to any gene: 1. The CDR3 has 11 amino acids. Germline CDR1 DFQATT, CDR2 SNEGSKA (reference sequence).

This clone was observed a single time. The rearrangement joins TRBV20-1 to TRBJ1-2, with D uncertain. Germline V gene data show CDR1 as DFQATT and CDR2 as SNEGSKA (reference sequence). The germline V and J ends were trimmed by 3 bases and 4 bases, with 3 bases remaining between them. The CDR3 runs 10 residues. The CDR3 nucleotides read TGCAGTGCTAGCAGCTATGGCTACACCTTC. Its translation: CSASSYGYTF.

The rearrangement uses TRBV5-1 and TRBJ1-6; D is perhaps TRBD1 (5 bases). Germline CDR1 and CDR2: SGHRS and YFSETQ. The CDR3 covers 14 residues. The V and J ends lost 4 bases and 10 bases respectively, with 15 bases between them. The CDR3, as DNA: TGCGCCAGCAGCATCGACGGGGCGGGATCACCCCTCCACTTT. Protein: CASSIDGAGSPLHF.

CDR3: CSASGQNNEQFF. The DNA for the CDR3 is TGCAGTGCTAGTGGACAGAACAATGAGCAGTTCTTC. This chain links TRBV20-1 with TRBJ2-1, with D possibly matching TRBD1 (6 bases). V shed 3 bases and J shed 5 bases, with 8 bases lying between them. The CDR3 runs 12 residues. Looked up from germline, CDR1 is DFQATT and CDR2 is SNEGSKA (reference sequence).

The rearrangement links TRBV5-1 to TRBJ1-5; D remains unclear. This CDR3 has 15 amino acids. The germline CDR1 and CDR2 sequences are SGHRS and YFSETQ. Trimming removed 0 bases at V and 4 bases at J, with 11 bases between. The CDR3 loop is CASSLESGLNQPQHF. Written as DNA, the CDR3 is TGCGCCAGCAGCTTGGAGAGCGGGCTGAATCAGCCCCAGCATTTT. The full variable domain, in which reference TRBV5-1 and TRBJ1-5 provide the parts outside the CDR3, is KAGVTQTPRYLIKTRGQQVTLSCSPISGHRSVSWYQQTPGQGLQFLFEYFSETQRNKGNFPGRFSGRQFSNSRSEMNVSTLELGDSALYLCASSLESGLNQPQHFGDGTRLSIL.